This T cell receptor (beta chain) was sequenced in a study of T cells in Graves' hyperthyroidism and ophthalmopathy. Study results and caveats: Stable hyperthyroidism and ophthalmopathy were separated using 13 V-J signatures.

RNA transcripts yielded amplified TCR beta CDR3 regions. First-round RT-PCR with HTBI primers amplified the TCR CDR3 region. Each CDR3 protein gets one entry after TCRdb re-called the multiplex PCR reads with MiXCR. The table records 500,000 to 750,000 distinct CDR3 sequences, about 45% of them present only once. Comments on this clonotype: The antigen remains unidentified. A read error may produce the germline difference seen at one junction end.

In germline, CDR1 is SGHVS, CDR2 FNYEAQ. The CDR3 length is 11 residues. The sequenced sample consisted of peripheral blood or thyroid tissue (not recorded which). This sequence joins TRBV7-6 and TRBJ2-7; D tentatively reads TRBD1 or TRBD2 (5 bases each). This receptor was identified in a woman aged 18-29 years with Graves' hyperthyroidism. The CDR3 reads CASSPWDERYF. The CDR3 coding sequence is TGTGCCAGCAGCCCGTGGGACGAGCGGTACTTC.